This T cell receptor (beta chain) is drawn from a study of shared clonotypes between healthy human individuals. Each donor was a Caucasian adult residing in Nashville, Tennessee. Sequenced by immunoSEQ multiplex PCR; TCRdb stores in-frame clones only, minus some. This table holds about 110,000 clones, about 67% found once. Per the germline V gene, CDR1 is MRHNA and CDR2 is SNTAGT. The CDR3 has 14 residues. The V and J ends lost 3 bases and 4 bases respectively, with 12 bases between them. The clonotype was recovered from a woman aged 25 to 39 in good health. V gene TRBV6-4 combines with J gene TRBJ1-1; D gene ambiguous. The sample comprised memory CD8+ T cells sorted from blood. Subset here: CD45RO+ cells pooled with CCR7-negative TemRA cells. CDR3 residues: CASSEGQESTEAFF. Written as DNA, the CDR3 is TGTGCCAGCAGTGAAGGTCAGGAGTCCACTGAAGCTTTCTTT.